Following are 14 T cell receptor beta chains from one sample sequenced in a study of blood T cell repertoires in COVID-19. Generated by immunoSEQ multiplex PCR, the TCRdb table keeps only in-frame clones and is missing some. Of 250,000 to 300,000 clones listed, about 86% are singletons. Sequenced: PBMCs or T cells enriched from blood (not recorded which). The receptors were sampled from a man aged 25-45 years with acute COVID-19.

The count of this clone is one. V usage is TRBV24-1 and J usage is TRBJ1-2, with 8 bases matching TRBD1. This CDR3 spans 15 amino acids. The V and J ends lost 3 bases and 6 bases, in that order; junction bases with no gene match: 8. CDR1 KGHDR and CDR2 SFDVKD come from the germline V gene. For the CDR3, the DNA is TGTGCCACCAGTGATCACACCACAGGGGGGGATGGCTACACCTTC. Protein product: CATSDHTTGGDGYTF.

The V and J genes are TRBV14 and TRBJ2-2; D possibly corresponds to TRBD2 (6 bases). CDR3 length: 15 residues. V was clipped by 4 bases and J by 7 bases, with 16 bases between them. The V gene's germline CDR1 is SGHDN and CDR2 FVKESK. In DNA form, the CDR3 reads TGTGCCAGCAGCCCCGTCCGGGGCGGGGTCGGGGAGCTGTTTTTT. Residues: CASSPVRGGVGELFF.

This sequence joins TRBV6-5 and TRBJ2-2; TRBD1 matches at 9 bases. Germline V lookup: CDR1 MNHEY, CDR2 SVGAGI. The CDR3 loop spans 15 amino acids. V gave up 10 bases and J gave up 1 base; unmatched junction bases: 7. The CDR3 loop is CATDGQGRNTGELFF. For the CDR3, the DNA is TGTGCCACCGACGGACAGGGGCGGAACACCGGGGAGCTGTTTTTT.

The V gene is TRBV5-4, the J gene TRBJ2-7; no reliable D call. V lost 0 bases and J 4 bases, leaving 11 bases between the germline ends. This CDR3 comprises 14 residues. Germline V gene lookup returns CDR1 SGHNT and CDR2 YYREEE (reference sequence). The CDR3 reads CASSLAMSKYEQYV. CDR3 bases: TGTGCCAGCAGCTTGGCCATGTCAAAATACGAGCAGTACGTC.

The chain uses TRBV27 and TRBJ2-2; 9 positions agree with TRBD1. This CDR3 is 17 amino acids long. Looked up from germline, CDR1 is MNHEY and CDR2 is SMNVEV (reference sequence). V trimming: 2 bases; J trimming: 4 bases; junction bases outside the gene matches: 8. In DNA, the CDR3 is TGTGCCAGCAGTTTAAAACAGGGGGCTAGGGGCACCGGGGAGCTGTTTTTT. Its protein product is CASSLKQGARGTGELFF.

This chain uses TRBV7-8 with TRBJ1-3, with a possible D match to TRBD1 (5 bases). Germline values: CDR1 SGHVS, CDR2 FQNEAQ. This CDR3 has 15 amino acids. V was trimmed by 2 bases and J by 2 bases, leaving 10 bases between them. Here the CDR3 DNA reads TGTGCCAGCAGCTTAATATCGGGGGCTGGAAACACCATATATTTT. It is translated as CASSLISGAGNTIYF. The full variable domain, rest sourced from reference TRBV7-8 and TRBJ1-3, is GAGVSQSPRYKVAKRGQDVALRCDPISGHVSLFWYQQALGQGPEFLTYFQNEAQLDKSGLPSDRFFAERPEGSVSTLKIQRTQQEDSAVYLCASSLISGAGNTIYFGEGSWLTVV.

As to this clone: Relative to the germline gene, one junction end is altered; a read error may explain this. V is TRBV5-1 and J is TRBJ2-5, with 15 bases matching TRBD2. The CDR3 length is 17 residues. Germline CDR1 and CDR2: SGHRS and YFSETQ. The CDR3 nucleotides read TGTGCCAGCAGCTTTGGACTAGCGGGAGGGGGTCAAGAGACCCAGTACTTC. Translating it yields CASSFGLAGGGQETQYF.

The chain couples TRBV3-1 (or the pseudogene TRBV3-2) to TRBJ2-1; 10 positions match TRBD2. V gave up 0 bases and J gave up 8 bases; unmatched junction bases: 7. This CDR3 is 16 amino acids long. CDR1 and CDR2 from the germline V gene are LGHDT and YNNKEL (reference sequence). The CDR3 nucleotides read TGTGCCAGCAGCCAAGATGCGCTAGCGGGGGCCCATGAGCAGTTCTTC. It specifies CASSQDALAGAHEQFF.

The DNA of the CDR3 is TGTGCCAGCTCACCACAGGGAGTTGGCGTGAACACTGAAGCTTTCTTT. This codes for CASSPQGVGVNTEAFF. The chain employs TRBV18 and TRBJ1-1; D gene unclear. Deletions cut 1 base from V and 0 bases from J, with 12 bases between. The CDR3 consists of 16 residues. The germline CDR1 and CDR2 sequences are KGHSH and LQKENI.

The chain employs TRBV6-6 and TRBJ2-3; 10 bases map to TRBD2. The V gene end was trimmed by 6 bases and the J gene end by 4 bases; junction bases not matched to a gene: 10. CDR1 is MNHNY, CDR2 SVGAGI, per germline (reference sequence). The CDR3 totals 16 residues. The CDR3 is CASRYTGLAVSDTQYF. Here the CDR3 DNA reads TGTGCCAGCAGATACACTGGACTAGCGGTATCAGATACGCAGTATTTT.

The sample holds one count of this clone. The V call is TRBV5-1, the J call TRBJ2-5, with 8 positions matching TRBD1. This CDR3 spans 15 amino acids. Looked up from germline, CDR1 is SGHRS and CDR2 is YFSETQ. V dropped 2 bases and J dropped 5; count of bases not matched to a gene: 8. The CDR3 DNA follows: TGCGCCAGCAGCTTATGGACAGGGTCCGACGAGACCCAGTACTTC. Residues: CASSLWTGSDETQYF.

The rearrangement uses TRBV25-1 and TRBJ1-1, with D unresolved. V was shortened by 4 bases and J by 4 bases, with 10 bases between the two germline ends. Germline V gene lookup returns CDR1 MGHDK and CDR2 SYGVNS. The length of the CDR3 is 13 residues. DNA for the CDR3: TGTGCCAGCAGTGCCCCGGGAGGCACTGAAGCTTTCTTT. Translating gives CASSAPGGTEAFF.

The V and J genes are TRBV5-5 and TRBJ1-1, with D possibly TRBD1 on 5 matching bases. The CDR3 has 13 residues. The germline V and J ends were trimmed by 1 base and 10 bases, with 14 bases remaining between them. Germline CDR1 and CDR2: SGHKS and YYEKEE (reference sequence). In DNA, the CDR3 is TGTGCCAGCAGCTTGTCCCCAGCAGGGCGAGCTTTCTTT. It encodes CASSLSPAGRAFF. Full variable domain (remainder filled in from reference TRBV5-5 and TRBJ1-1): DAGVTQSPTHLIKTRGQQVTLRCSPISGHKSVSWYQQVLGQGPQFIFQYYEKEERGRGNFPDRFSARQFPNYSSELNVNALLLGDSALYLCASSLSPAGRAFFGQGTRLTVV.

This sequence joins TRBV11-3 and TRBJ2-1; TRBD2 matches 9 bases. Germline V gives CDR1 SGHNT, CDR2 YENEEA. The CDR3 is made up of 16 amino acids. Trimming cost V 4 bases and J 0 bases; bases outside gene matches: 4. CDR3 in DNA: TGTGCCAGCAGCTCTAGCGGGGCTCACTCCTACAATGAGCAGTTCTTC. Its translation: CASSSSGAHSYNEQFF.